The present TCR beta chain was sequenced within a study of early T cells in non-severe SARS-CoV-2 infection. Study-wide results and caveats: Private and CD4 specificities were missed by VDJdb matching, which favored anti-spike CD8 responses.

This clonotype occurred many times. Its specificity is not known. Each CDR3 protein is one row after TCRdb ran MiXCR on the 5' RACE reads. The table has tens of thousands of distinct CDR3 sequences, about an eighth seen once; the top ten hold about 2.7%. Trimming cost V 4 bases and J 7 bases; bases outside gene matches: 6. The germline V gene encodes CDR1 SGHAT and CDR2 FQNNGV. This CDR3 contains 15 residues. The chain carries TRBV11-2 and TRBJ2-1, with TRBD2 matching over 11 bases. This clonotype originated in an adult who was a healthcare worker with PCR-confirmed SARS-CoV-2 infection or an uninfected control (not recorded which). Sequenced: whole blood. CDR3 in DNA: TGTGCCAGCAGCTACAGACTAGCGGGAAGGAATGAGCAGTTCTTC. Translating gives CASSYRLAGRNEQFF. The complete variable domain, with remaining parts taken from reference TRBV11-2 and TRBJ2-1, reads EAGVAQSPRYKIIEKRQSVAFWCNPISGHATLYWYQQILGQGPKLLIQFQNNGVVDDSQLPKDRFSAERLKGVDSTLKIQPAKLEDSAVYLCASSYRLAGRNEQFFGPGTRLTVL.